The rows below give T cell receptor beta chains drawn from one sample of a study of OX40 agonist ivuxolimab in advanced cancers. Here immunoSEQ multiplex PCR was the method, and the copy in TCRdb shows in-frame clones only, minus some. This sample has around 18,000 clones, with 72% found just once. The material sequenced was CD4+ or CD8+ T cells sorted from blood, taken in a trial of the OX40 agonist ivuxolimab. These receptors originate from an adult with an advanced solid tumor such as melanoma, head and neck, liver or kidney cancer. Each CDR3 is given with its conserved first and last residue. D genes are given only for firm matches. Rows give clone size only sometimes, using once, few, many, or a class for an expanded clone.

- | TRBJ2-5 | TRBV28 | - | CASTQNTRIETQYF | TGTGCCAGCACTCAAAATACTAGAATCGAGACCCAGTACTTC
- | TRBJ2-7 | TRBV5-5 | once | CASSFAQGSYEQYF | TGTGCCAGCAGCTTCGCCCAGGGGTCCTACGAGCAGTACTTC
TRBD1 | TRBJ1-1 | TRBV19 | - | CASRGGEDNTEAFF | TGTGCCAGTAGAGGGGGCGAAGATAACACTGAAGCTTTCTTT
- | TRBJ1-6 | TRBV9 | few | CASSAGSGAKPLHF | TGTGCCAGCAGCGCGGGGTCAGGTGCCAAACCCCTCCACTTT
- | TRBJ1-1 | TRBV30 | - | CAWSGTAYTEAFF | TGTGCCTGGAGTGGGACAGCATACACTGAAGCTTTCTTT
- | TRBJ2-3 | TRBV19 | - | CASRIRDSLTDTQYF | TGTGCCAGTAGGATAAGGGACTCACTCACAGATACGCAGTATTTT
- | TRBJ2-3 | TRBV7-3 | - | CASSLNAATRDIGTDTQYF | TGTGCCAGCAGCTTAAATGCGGCGACGCGGGACATCGGCACAGATACGCAGTATTTT
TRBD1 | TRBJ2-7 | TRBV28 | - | CASSRTGVVYEQYF | TGTGCCAGCAGTCGTACAGGGGTAGTCTACGAGCAGTACTTC
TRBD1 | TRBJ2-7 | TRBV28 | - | CASSFWTGSSYEQYF | TGTGCCAGCAGTTTTTGGACAGGGAGCTCCTACGAGCAGTACTTC
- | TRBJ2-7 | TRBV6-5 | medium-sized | CASRKTRKGEQYF | TGTGCCAGCAGGAAGACTAGAAAAGGCGAGCAGTACTTC